This T cell receptor (beta chain) was captured in a study of neurological immune-mediated disorders (dated by TCRdb to the late 2010s). Concerning the study at large: Among the roughly 35 multiple sclerosis patients, approximately 31 had relapsing-remitting MS and 3 had secondary progressive MS. Using UMI-based sequencing, the study compared peripheral blood TCR-beta repertoires from patients with HTLV-I-associated myelopathy (HAM/TSP), patients with multiple sclerosis, and healthy controls. Longitudinal samples, technical triplicates and paired sorted CD4+ and CD8+ T-cell subsets, alongside PBMC samples, were included among the approximately 98 TCR-beta libraries. The cohort was made up of 68 subjects, consisting of 15 or so HAM/TSP patients, around 35 multiple sclerosis patients and approximately 20 healthy controls. What the authors observed across the whole study: The highest TCR clonal expansion was observed in HAM/TSP patients, whereas the lowest was observed in MS patients, even when compared with healthy controls. In a phylogenetic analysis, the repertoires of 18 out of 34 MS patients fell into a single cluster of related CDR3 sequences, pointing to a possible signature at the repertoire level. No association of the MS cluster with clinical or MRI features was observed, and the need for larger cohorts was stated by the authors. Across subjects, expanded clones never shared an identical CDR3 amino acid sequence, which suggests that the TCR-beta repertoires in every group were private.

For sorted-subset TCR libraries, some 1 million sorted CD4+ or CD8+ T cells were used. Multiple sclerosis patients were enrolled in a US clinical protocol evaluating disease progression by magnetic resonance imaging. PBMCs were separated from peripheral blood using Ficoll-Hypaque density gradient centrifugation and then cryopreserved in liquid nitrogen. Paired sorted CD4+ and CD8+ subsets came from healthy controls, HAM/TSP patients and MS patients. cDNA synthesis used template-switch 5'RACE with a primer carrying a 10-nucleotide random unique molecular identifier tagging each TCR transcript. Each sequencing run produced over 200 million TCR-beta sequences covering 15-18 subjects. Total RNA was extracted with the RNeasy kit. The KAPA Real-time Library Amplification kit was used to amplify TCR-beta VDJ regions with primers targeting the TCR constant region and the 5'RACE anchor. Sample indexes and Illumina adaptors were added in a first PCR, and a second PCR then increased library yield. After Ampure bead purification, the roughly 650 bp TCR product was size-selected on a 2% E-gel SizeSelection system. Before pooling, library quality was checked on a Bioanalyzer, concentration was measured with Qubit, and libraries were quantified with the Kapa Library Quantification kit. Libraries were sequenced paired-end 2 x 150 bp on an Illumina HiSeq 2500. To increase sequence diversity, about 25-31% phiX was spiked into each library pool. For the original study's pipeline: The UMI-based MiGEC pipeline processed quality-filtered reads and removed over 80% of raw TCR sequences during error correction. IMGT germline references were used for alignment of VDJ genes, and clonotypes were defined by a unique CDR3 amino acid sequence together with V-J genes. Clonal expansion, Shannon diversity, and CDR3 relatedness (CalcPairwiseDistances, ClusterSamples) were evaluated with VDJtools, and phylogenetic trees were built with CLCbio workbench. Clones with at least 8 unique UMIs were defined as expanded, with this threshold being based on coefficient-of-variation modelling across technical triplicates. In TCRdb, the public reads were trimmed at Q25 with fastp and aligned with MiXCR, with productive beta chains retained. Entries that share a CDR3 protein sequence are merged under the most common genes and DNA. The V and J calls, along with clone size, are taken from TCRdb and not from the paper's own processing. Counted in this sample were approximately 9,400 distinct CDR3 sequences; 20% to 25% of them appeared once. Approximately 15% of the sample is taken by the ten largest.

The germline ends are 10 bases apart after V is trimmed by 2 bases and J by 4 bases. The germline V gene (reference sequence) provides CDR1 MNHEY and CDR2 SMNVEV. The CDR3 holds 14 amino acids from the cysteine to the phenylalanine. Just CDR3 DNA is preserved here, 42 bases in frame from base 1. This clonotype was seen ten or more times. Its antigen remains unidentified. Qualities for individual bases were not recorded, and no much larger clone is one base off. Sequencing was carried out using CD8+ T cells from blood. Recombination joined TRBV27 with TRBJ2-3; the D call is tentative, TRBD1 or TRBD2, as each matches 6 bases. The receptor was derived from a woman aged 35 to 49 with multiple sclerosis. The CDR3 region reads CASSLGGGSDTQYF. The DNA is as follows: TGTGCCAGCAGTTTAGGAGGGGGGTCAGATACGCAGTATTTT.